This TCR beta chain was recorded in a study of T cell repertoires in cytomegalovirus infection. Turning to the study itself: Public TCR beta signatures provided an indication of both CMV infection and a matching HLA type. Study outcomes and limitations: HLA-C-restricted CMV-specific TCR beta clonotypes prevailed in the ex vivo response.

The germline gives CDR1 SGHTA, CDR2 FQGTGA. The ends were cut back, 2 bases at V and 0 bases at J, with 8 bases in the middle. This CDR3 has 15 residues. This clonotype has ten or more counts. What it binds is not known. Each CDR3 protein gets one entry after TCRdb re-called the reads with MiXCR. Of around 260,000 distinct CDR3 sequences listed, roughly 10% were seen once; the top ten hold more than 13%. The sample consisted of PBMCs. The rearrangement joins TRBV7-3 to TRBJ1-3; the D is unclear. The source is a human donor in good health (CMV status not recorded). Some clones in this sample may be carry-over from other donors' samples. CDR3 residues: CASSLVAGSGNTIYF. In DNA form, the CDR3 reads TGTGCCAGCAGCTTAGTTGCTGGCTCTGGAAACACCATATATTTT.